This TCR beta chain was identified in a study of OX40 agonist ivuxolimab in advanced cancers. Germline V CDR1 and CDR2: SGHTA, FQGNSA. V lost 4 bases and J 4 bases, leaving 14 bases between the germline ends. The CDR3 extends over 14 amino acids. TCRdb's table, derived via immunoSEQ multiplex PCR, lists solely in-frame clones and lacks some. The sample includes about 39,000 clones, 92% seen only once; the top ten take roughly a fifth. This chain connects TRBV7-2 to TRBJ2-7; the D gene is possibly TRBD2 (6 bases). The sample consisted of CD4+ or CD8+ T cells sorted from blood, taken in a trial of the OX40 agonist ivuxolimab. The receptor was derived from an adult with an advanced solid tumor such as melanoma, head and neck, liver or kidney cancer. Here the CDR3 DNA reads TGTGCCAGCAGCTCCGGGACGGGAGTTTACGAGCAGTACTTC. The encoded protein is CASSSGTGVYEQYF. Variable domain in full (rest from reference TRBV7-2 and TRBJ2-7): GAGVSQSPSNKVTEKGKDVELRCDPISGHTALYWYRQSLGQGLEFLIYFQGNSAPDKSGLPSDRFSAERTGGSVSTLTIQRTQQEDSAVYLCASSSGTGVYEQYFGPGTRLTVT.